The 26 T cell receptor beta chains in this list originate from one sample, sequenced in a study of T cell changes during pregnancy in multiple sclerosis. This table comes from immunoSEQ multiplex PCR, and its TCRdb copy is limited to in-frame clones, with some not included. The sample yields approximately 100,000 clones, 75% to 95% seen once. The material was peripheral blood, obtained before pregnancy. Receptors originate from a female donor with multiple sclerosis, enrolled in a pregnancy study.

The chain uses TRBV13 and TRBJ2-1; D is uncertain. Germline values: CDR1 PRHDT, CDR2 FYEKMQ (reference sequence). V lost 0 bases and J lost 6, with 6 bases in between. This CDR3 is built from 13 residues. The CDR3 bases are TGTGCCAGCAGCTTAGGAGAGAGCAATGAGCAGTTCTTC. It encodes CASSLGESNEQFF.

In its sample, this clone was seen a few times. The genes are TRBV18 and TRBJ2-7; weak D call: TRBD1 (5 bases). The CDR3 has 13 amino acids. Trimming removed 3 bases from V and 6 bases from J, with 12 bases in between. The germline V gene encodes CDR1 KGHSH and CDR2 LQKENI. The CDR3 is CASSPSGSSEQYF. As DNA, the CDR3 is TGTGCCAGCTCACCGTCAGGGTCCAGCGAGCAGTACTTC.

In DNA form, the CDR3 reads TGTGCCAGCAGTTTACAGGGAGGTGGCGGGGAGCTGTTTTTT. Translated, it gives CASSLQGGGGELFF. V and J are TRBV28 and TRBJ2-2, with D tentatively TRBD2 (6 bases). CDR1 and CDR2 (germline): MDHEN, SYDVKM. Between the trimmed V and J ends, which lost 2 bases and 7 bases, there was a span of 11 bases. CDR3 length: 14 residues.

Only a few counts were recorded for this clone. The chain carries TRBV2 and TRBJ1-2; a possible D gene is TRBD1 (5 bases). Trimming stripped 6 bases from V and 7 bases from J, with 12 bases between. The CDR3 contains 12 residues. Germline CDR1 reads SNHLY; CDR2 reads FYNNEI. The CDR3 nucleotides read TGTGCCAGCAGGGAGACGGACACTGGCTACACCTTC. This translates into CASRETDTGYTF.

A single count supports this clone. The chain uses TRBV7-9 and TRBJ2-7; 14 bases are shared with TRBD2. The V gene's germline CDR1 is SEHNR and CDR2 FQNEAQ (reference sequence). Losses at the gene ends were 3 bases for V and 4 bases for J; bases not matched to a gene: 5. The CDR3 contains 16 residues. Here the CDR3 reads CASSFLGLAGVYEQYF. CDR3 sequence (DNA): TGTGCCAGCAGCTTCTTGGGACTAGCGGGAGTGTACGAGCAGTACTTC.

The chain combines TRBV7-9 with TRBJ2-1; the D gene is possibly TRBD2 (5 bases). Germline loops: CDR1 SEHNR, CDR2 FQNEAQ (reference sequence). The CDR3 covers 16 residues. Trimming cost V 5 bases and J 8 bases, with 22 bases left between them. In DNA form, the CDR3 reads TGTGCCAGCAGCCCTCGAGGGAGTAGCTTCGGGGATGAGCAGTTCTTC. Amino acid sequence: CASSPRGSSFGDEQFF.

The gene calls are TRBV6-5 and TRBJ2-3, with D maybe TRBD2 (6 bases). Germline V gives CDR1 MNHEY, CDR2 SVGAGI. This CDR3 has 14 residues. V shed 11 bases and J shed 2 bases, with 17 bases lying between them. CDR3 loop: CASQGGKVTDTQYF. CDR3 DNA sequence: TGTGCCTCCCAAGGCGGGAAAGTCACAGATACGCAGTATTTT.

DNA of the CDR3: TGTGCCAGTAGACTAGGGTGGGTCACTGAAGCTTTCTTT. It translates to CASRLGWVTEAFF. The gene calls are TRBV19 and TRBJ1-1; no firm D call. The V end lost 6 bases, the J end lost 4 bases, and 12 bases lay between the germline ends. The germline CDR1 and CDR2 sequences are LNHDA and SQIVND (reference sequence). This CDR3 is 13 amino acids long.

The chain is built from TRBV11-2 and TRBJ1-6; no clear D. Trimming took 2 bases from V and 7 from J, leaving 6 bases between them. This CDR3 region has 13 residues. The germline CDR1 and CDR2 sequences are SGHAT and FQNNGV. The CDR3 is CASSLTANSPLHF. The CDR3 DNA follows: TGTGCCAGCAGCTTAACAGCAAATTCACCCCTCCACTTT.

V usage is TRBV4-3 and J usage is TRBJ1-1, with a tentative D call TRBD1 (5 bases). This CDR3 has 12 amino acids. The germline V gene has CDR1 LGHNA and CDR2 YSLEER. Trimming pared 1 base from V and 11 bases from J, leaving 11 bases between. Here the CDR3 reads CASSQGSGAAFF. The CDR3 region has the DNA TGCGCCAGCAGCCAAGGATCTGGGGCGGCTTTCTTT.

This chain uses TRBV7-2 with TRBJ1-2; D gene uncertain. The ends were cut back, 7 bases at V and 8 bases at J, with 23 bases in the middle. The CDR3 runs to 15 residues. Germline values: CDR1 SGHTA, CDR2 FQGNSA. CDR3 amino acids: CASTLSIWQPGGYTF. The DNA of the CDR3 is TGTGCCAGCACCCTTAGTATCTGGCAGCCAGGCGGCTACACCTTC. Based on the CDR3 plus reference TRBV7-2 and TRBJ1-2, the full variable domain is GAGVSQSPSNKVTEKGKDVELRCDPISGHTALYWYRQSLGQGLEFLIYFQGNSAPDKSGLPSDRFSAERTGGSVSTLTIQRTQQEDSAVYLCASTLSIWQPGGYTFGSGTRLTVV.

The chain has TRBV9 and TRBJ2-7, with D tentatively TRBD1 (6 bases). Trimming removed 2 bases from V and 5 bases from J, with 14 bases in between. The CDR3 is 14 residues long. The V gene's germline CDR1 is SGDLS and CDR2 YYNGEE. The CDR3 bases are TGTGCCAGCAGCGTGGGTTTGGGGGCGGACGAGCAGTACTTC. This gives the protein CASSVGLGADEQYF. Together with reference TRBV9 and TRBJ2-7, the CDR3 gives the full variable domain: DSGVTQTPKHLITATGQRVTLRCSPRSGDLSVYWYQQSLDQGLQFLIQYYNGEERAKGNILERFSAQQFPDLHSELNLSSLELGDSALYFCASSVGLGADEQYFGPGTRLTVT.

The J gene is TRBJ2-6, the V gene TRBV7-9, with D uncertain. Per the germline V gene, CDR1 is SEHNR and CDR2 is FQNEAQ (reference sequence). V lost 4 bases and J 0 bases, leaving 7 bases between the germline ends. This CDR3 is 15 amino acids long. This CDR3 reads CASSSSLSGANVLTF. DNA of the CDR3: TGTGCCAGCAGCTCGAGTCTCTCTGGGGCCAACGTCCTGACTTTC. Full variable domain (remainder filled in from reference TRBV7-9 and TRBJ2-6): DTGVSQNPRHKITKRGQNVTFRCDPISEHNRLYWYRQTLGQGPEFLTYFQNEAQLEKSRLLSDRFSAERPKGSFSTLEIQRTEQGDSAMYLCASSSSLSGANVLTFGAGSRLTVL.

The CDR3 spells CASSERGSTSGRLLGTQYF. As DNA, the CDR3 is TGTGCCAGCAGTGAAAGGGGTTCGACTAGCGGGAGGCTCCTGGGGACCCAGTACTTC. The chain carries TRBV6-1 and TRBJ2-5; 13 nucleotides match TRBD2. Trimming took 2 bases from V and 7 from J; bases not matched to a gene: 16. Per germline, CDR1 MNHNS and CDR2 SASEGT. This CDR3 is built from 19 residues.

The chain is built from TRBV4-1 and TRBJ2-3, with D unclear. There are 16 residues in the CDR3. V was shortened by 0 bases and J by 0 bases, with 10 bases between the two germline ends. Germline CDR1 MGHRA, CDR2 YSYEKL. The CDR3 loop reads CASSQDPPTSTDTQYF. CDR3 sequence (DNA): TGCGCCAGCAGCCAAGATCCCCCCACTAGCACAGATACGCAGTATTTT.

This CDR3 reads CATSRVLTGGSSYNEQFF. In nucleotides, the CDR3 is TGTGCCACCAGCAGAGTATTAACAGGGGGCAGCTCCTACAATGAGCAGTTCTTC. The genes are TRBV15 and TRBJ2-1; the match to TRBD1 covers 9 bases. Germline assignment: CDR1 LNHNV and CDR2 YYDKDF (reference sequence). V trimming: 1 base; J trimming: 0 bases; junction bases outside the gene matches: 7. The CDR3 is 18 residues long.

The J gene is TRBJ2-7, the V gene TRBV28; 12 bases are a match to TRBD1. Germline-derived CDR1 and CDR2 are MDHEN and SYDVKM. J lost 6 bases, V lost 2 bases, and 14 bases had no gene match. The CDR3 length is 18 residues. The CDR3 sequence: CASSLGDYRDRGLGEQYF. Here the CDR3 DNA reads TGTGCCAGCAGTTTAGGAGACTACCGGGACAGGGGGCTGGGCGAGCAGTACTTC.

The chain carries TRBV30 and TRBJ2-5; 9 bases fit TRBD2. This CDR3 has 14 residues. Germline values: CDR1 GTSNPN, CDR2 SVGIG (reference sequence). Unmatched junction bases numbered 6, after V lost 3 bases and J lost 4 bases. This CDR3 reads CAWSEGLAPETQYF. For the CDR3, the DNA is TGTGCCTGGAGCGAGGGACTAGCCCCAGAGACCCAGTACTTC.

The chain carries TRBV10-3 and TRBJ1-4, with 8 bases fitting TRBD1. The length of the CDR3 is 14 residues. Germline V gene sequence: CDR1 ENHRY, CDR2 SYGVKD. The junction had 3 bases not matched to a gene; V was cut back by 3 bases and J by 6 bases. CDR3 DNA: TGTGCCATCAGTGAACAGGGGGTAGATGAAAAACTGTTTTTT. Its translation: CAISEQGVDEKLFF.

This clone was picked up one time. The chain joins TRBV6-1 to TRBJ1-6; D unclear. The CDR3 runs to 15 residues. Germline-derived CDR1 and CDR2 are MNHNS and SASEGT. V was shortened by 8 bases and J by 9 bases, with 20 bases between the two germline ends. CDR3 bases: TGTGCCAGCTTACGATCGACCGGGAGGAGTTCACCCCTCCACTTT. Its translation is CASLRSTGRSSPLHF.

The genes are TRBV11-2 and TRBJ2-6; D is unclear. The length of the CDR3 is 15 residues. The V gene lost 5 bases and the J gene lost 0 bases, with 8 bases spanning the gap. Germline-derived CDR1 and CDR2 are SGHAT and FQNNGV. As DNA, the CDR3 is TGTGCCAGCAGCCCACGGTACTCTGGGGCCAACGTCCTGACTTTC. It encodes CASSPRYSGANVLTF.

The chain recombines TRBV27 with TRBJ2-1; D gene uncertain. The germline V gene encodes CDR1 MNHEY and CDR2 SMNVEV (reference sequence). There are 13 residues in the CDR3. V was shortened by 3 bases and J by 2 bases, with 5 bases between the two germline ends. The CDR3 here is CASSFTAYNEQFF. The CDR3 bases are TGTGCCAGCAGTTTTACAGCCTACAATGAGCAGTTCTTC.

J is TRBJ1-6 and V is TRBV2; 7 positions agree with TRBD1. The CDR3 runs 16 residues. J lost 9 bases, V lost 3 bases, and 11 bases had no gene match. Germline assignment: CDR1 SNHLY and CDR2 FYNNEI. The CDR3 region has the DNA TGTGCCAGCAGTGACCCCAAGACAGGGTCTGTTTCACCCCTCCACTTT. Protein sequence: CASSDPKTGSVSPLHF.

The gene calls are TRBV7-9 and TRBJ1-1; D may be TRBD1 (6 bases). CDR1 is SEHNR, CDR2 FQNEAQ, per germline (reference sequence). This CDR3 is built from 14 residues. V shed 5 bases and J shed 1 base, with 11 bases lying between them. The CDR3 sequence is CASSPDRRNTEAFF. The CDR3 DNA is TGTGCCAGCAGCCCCGACAGGAGGAACACTGAAGCTTTCTTT.

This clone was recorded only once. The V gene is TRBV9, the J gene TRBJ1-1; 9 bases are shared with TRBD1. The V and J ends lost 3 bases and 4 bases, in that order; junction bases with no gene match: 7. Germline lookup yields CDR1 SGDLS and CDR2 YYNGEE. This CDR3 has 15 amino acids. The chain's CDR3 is CASSGGDREGTEAFF. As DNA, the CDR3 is TGTGCCAGCAGCGGGGGGGACAGGGAGGGCACTGAAGCTTTCTTT.

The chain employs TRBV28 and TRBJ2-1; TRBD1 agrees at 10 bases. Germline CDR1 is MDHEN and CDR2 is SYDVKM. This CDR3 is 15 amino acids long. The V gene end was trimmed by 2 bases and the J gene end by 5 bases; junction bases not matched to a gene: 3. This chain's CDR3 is CASSLPGQGHNEQFF. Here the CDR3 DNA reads TGTGCCAGCAGTTTACCGGGACAGGGGCACAATGAGCAGTTCTTC.